This passage covers 10 T cell receptor beta chains from one sample sequenced in a study of Ad26.COV2.S vaccination and SARS-CoV-2 variants. The sample's treatment: around 19 received Ad26.COV2.S at low or high dose, single or two shots; 5 received placebo; per-sample allocation not given. Sampling occurred on day 63 after the first vaccine or placebo injection. Here immunoSEQ multiplex PCR was the method, and the copy in TCRdb shows in-frame clones only, minus some. The sample has about 350,000 clones, about nine tenths seen once. Source: peripheral blood, taken in a trial of Ad26.COV2.S vaccine versus placebo. Receptor source: a person aged 18-60 years who received the Ad26.COV2.S COVID-19 vaccine or a placebo.

The chain combines TRBV7-6 with TRBJ2-3; TRBD1 matches at 9 bases. The CDR3 consists of 15 residues. Unmatched junction bases numbered 3, after V lost 1 base and J lost 4 bases. CDR1 and CDR2 (germline): SGHVS, FNYEAQ. The CDR3 bases are TGTGCCAGCAGCTTAGGTGGACAGGGGTCAGATACGCAGTATTTT. Its protein is CASSLGGQGSDTQYF.

CDR3 nucleotide sequence: TGTGCCAGCAGCCCTGGACACAACACTGAAGCTTTCTTT. Its protein product is CASSPGHNTEAFF. The chain links TRBV7-6 to TRBJ1-1; D might be TRBD1 (5 bases). V gave up 5 bases and J gave up 2 bases, with 9 bases separating them. Germline CDR1 reads SGHVS; CDR2 reads FNYEAQ. This CDR3 has 13 amino acids.

The chain joins TRBV5-1 to TRBJ2-7; D tentatively reads TRBD1 or TRBD2 (5 bases each). The V gene's germline CDR1 is SGHRS and CDR2 YFSETQ. V lost 1 base and J lost 5, with 7 bases in between. The CDR3 runs 12 residues. CDR3 nucleotide sequence: TGCGCCAGCAGCTTGTTGGGGGACGAGCAGTACTTC. Translating it yields CASSLLGDEQYF.

The chain uses TRBV30 and TRBJ1-5; D ambiguous. The CDR3 length is 13 residues. Trimming cost V 5 bases and J 3 bases, with 11 bases left between them. Germline CDR1 and CDR2: GTSNPN and SVGIG (reference sequence). CDR3 DNA: TGTGCCTGGGGGCCCTCTTACAATCAGCCCCAGCATTTT. It encodes CAWGPSYNQPQHF. The whole variable domain, remainder taken from reference TRBV30 and TRBJ1-5, is SQTIHQWPATLVQPVGSPLSLECTVEGTSNPNLYWYRQAAGRGLQLLFYSVGIGQISSEVPQNLSASRPQDRQFILSSKKLLLSDSGFYLCAWGPSYNQPQHFGDGTRLSIL.

V and J are TRBV30 and TRBJ1-2; no reliable D call. CDR1 is GTSNPN and CDR2 is SVGIG in the germline V gene (reference sequence). CDR3 length: 10 residues. With 3 bases removed from V and 8 bases from J, the gap between germline ends came to 7 bases. The CDR3 DNA follows: TGTGCCTGGAGCTCAAGCGGCTACACCTTC. Encoded protein: CAWSSSGYTF.

This clone was observed a handful of times. V gene TRBV6-5 combines with J gene TRBJ2-2, with D unclear. The CDR3 is made up of 13 amino acids. Trimming took 2 bases from V and 7 from J, leaving 8 bases between them. CDR1 is MNHEY, CDR2 SVGAGI, per germline. The CDR3 sequence is CASSYQINGELFF. CDR3 coding DNA: TGTGCCAGCAGTTACCAGATTAACGGGGAGCTGTTTTTT.

V gene TRBV7-9 combines with J gene TRBJ1-3; D is unresolved. V was clipped by 1 base and J by 0 bases, with 10 bases between them. From germline, CDR1 is SEHNR and CDR2 FQNEAQ (reference sequence). The CDR3 runs 16 residues. CDR3 bases: TGTGCCAGCAGCTTAGTTTCGCCCCACTCTGGAAACACCATATATTTT. Amino acid sequence: CASSLVSPHSGNTIYF. Filled out from reference TRBV7-9 and TRBJ1-3, the complete variable domain reads DTGVSQNPRHKITKRGQNVTFRCDPISEHNRLYWYRQTLGQGPEFLTYFQNEAQLEKSRLLSDRFSAERPKGSFSTLEIQRTEQGDSAMYLCASSLVSPHSGNTIYFGEGSWLTVV.

CDR3: CASSHVGSGANVLTF. CDR3 sequence (DNA): TGCGCCAGCAGCCACGTTGGATCTGGGGCCAACGTCCTGACTTTC. J is TRBJ2-6 and V is TRBV4-3, with D unclear. Trimming left V 3 bases short and J 1 base short, with 7 bases between. The CDR3 covers 15 residues. CDR1 is LGHNA and CDR2 is YSLEER in the germline V gene.

The genes are TRBV11-2 and TRBJ2-1; a weak D match, TRBD2 (7 bases). V was cut by 5 bases and J by 9 bases, with 20 bases left in between. The CDR3 extends over 15 amino acids. CDR1 and CDR2 from the germline V gene are SGHAT and FQNNGV. The CDR3 here is CASSPPLGGASEQFF. CDR3 DNA: TGTGCCAGCAGCCCCCCCCTTGGGGGGGCAAGTGAGCAGTTCTTC. Drawing the rest from reference TRBV11-2 and TRBJ2-1, the complete variable domain is EAGVAQSPRYKIIEKRQSVAFWCNPISGHATLYWYQQILGQGPKLLIQFQNNGVVDDSQLPKDRFSAERLKGVDSTLKIQPAKLEDSAVYLCASSPPLGGASEQFFGPGTRLTVL.

This clone has only one observation. The rearrangement links TRBV27 to TRBJ1-2, with 11 bases identical to TRBD1. Germline CDR1 is MNHEY and CDR2 is SMNVEV (reference sequence). Trimming removed 5 bases from V and 5 bases from J; junction bases left unmatched: 10. The CDR3 consists of 16 residues. This chain's CDR3 is CASSLKWTGGLYGYTF. The CDR3 DNA reads TGTGCCAGCAGTCTCAAGTGGACAGGGGGCCTTTATGGCTACACCTTC.